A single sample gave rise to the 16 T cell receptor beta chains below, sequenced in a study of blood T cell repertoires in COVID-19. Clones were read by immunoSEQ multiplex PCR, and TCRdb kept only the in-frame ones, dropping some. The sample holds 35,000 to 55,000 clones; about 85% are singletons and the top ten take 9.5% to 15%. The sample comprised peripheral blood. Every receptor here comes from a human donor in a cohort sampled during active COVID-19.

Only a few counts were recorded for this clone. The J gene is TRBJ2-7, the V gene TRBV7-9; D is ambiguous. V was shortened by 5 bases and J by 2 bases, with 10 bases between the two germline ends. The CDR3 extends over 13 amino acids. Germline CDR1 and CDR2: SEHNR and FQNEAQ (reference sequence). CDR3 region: CASSALETYEQYF. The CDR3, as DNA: TGTGCCAGCAGCGCCCTGGAGACCTACGAGCAGTACTTC.

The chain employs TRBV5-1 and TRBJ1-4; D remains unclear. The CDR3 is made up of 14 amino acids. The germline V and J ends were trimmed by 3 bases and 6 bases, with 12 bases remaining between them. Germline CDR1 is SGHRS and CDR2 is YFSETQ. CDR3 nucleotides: TGCGCCAGCAGCTCCAGCGTGCTCCATGAAAAACTGTTTTTT. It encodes CASSSSVLHEKLFF. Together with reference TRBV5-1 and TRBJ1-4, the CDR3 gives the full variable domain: KAGVTQTPRYLIKTRGQQVTLSCSPISGHRSVSWYQQTPGQGLQFLFEYFSETQRNKGNFPGRFSGRQFSNSRSEMNVSTLELGDSALYLCASSSSVLHEKLFFGSGTQLSVL.

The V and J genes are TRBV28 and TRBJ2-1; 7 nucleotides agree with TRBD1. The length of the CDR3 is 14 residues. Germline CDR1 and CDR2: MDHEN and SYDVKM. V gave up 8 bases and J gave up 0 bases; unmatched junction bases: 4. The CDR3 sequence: CASVPGGSYNEQFF. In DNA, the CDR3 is TGTGCCAGCGTCCCAGGGGGCTCCTACAATGAGCAGTTCTTC.

CDR3 nucleotide sequence: TGCGCCAGCAGCTCGACAGGACCTGGCTACACCTTC. Its translation: CASSSTGPGYTF. The rearrangement joins TRBV5-1 to TRBJ1-2; maybe TRBD1 (6 bases). The CDR3 is made up of 12 amino acids. Trimming stripped 3 bases from V and 7 bases from J, with 10 bases between. The germline CDR1 and CDR2 sequences are SGHRS and YFSETQ.

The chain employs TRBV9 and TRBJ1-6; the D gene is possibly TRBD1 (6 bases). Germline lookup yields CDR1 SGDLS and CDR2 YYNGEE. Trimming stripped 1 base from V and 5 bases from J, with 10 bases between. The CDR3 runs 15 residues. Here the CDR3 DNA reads TGTGCCAGCAGCGTACAGGGGACAAATAATTCACCCCTCCACTTT. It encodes CASSVQGTNNSPLHF.

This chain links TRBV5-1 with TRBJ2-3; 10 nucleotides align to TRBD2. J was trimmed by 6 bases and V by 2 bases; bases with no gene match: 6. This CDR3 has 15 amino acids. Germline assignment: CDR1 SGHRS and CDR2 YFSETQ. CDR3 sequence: CASSFPAGGPDTQYF. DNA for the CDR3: TGCGCCAGCAGCTTCCCAGCGGGGGGGCCGGATACGCAGTATTTT.

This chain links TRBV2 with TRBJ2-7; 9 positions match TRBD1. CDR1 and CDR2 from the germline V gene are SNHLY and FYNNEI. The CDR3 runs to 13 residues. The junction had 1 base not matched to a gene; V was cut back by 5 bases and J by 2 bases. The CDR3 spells CASSRTGAYEQYF. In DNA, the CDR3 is TGTGCCAGCAGTCGGACAGGGGCCTACGAGCAGTACTTC. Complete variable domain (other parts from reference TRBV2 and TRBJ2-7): EPEVTQTPSHQVTQMGQEVILRCVPISNHLYFYWYRQILGQKVEFLVSFYNNEISEKSEIFDDQFSVERPDGSNFTLKIRSTKLEDSAMYFCASSRTGAYEQYFGPGTRLTVT.

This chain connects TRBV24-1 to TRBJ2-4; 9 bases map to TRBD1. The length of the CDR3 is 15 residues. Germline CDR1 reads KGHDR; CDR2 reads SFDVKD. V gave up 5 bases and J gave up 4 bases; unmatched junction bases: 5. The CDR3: CATSATGTGKNIQYF. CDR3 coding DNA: TGTGCCACCAGTGCGACCGGGACAGGGAAAAACATTCAGTACTTC.

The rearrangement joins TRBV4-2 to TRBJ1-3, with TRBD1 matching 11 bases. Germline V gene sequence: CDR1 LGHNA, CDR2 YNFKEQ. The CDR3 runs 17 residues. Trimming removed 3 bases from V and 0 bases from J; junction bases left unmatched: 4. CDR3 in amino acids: CASSHGTGGSSGNTIYF. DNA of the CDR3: TGTGCCAGCAGCCATGGGACAGGGGGGAGCTCTGGAAACACCATATATTTT.

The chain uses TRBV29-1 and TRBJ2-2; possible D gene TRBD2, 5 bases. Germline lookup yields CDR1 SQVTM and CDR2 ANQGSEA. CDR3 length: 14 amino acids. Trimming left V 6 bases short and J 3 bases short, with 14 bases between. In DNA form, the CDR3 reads TGCAGCGTGGGGATCGGGATGGACACCGGGGAGCTGTTTTTT. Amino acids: CSVGIGMDTGELFF.

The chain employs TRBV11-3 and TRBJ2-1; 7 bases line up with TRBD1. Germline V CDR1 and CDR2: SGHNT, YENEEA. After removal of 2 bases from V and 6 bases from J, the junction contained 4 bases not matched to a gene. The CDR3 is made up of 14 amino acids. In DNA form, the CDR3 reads TGTGCCAGCAGCTTAAGAGGGGGCTCCAATGAGCAGTTCTTC. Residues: CASSLRGGSNEQFF.

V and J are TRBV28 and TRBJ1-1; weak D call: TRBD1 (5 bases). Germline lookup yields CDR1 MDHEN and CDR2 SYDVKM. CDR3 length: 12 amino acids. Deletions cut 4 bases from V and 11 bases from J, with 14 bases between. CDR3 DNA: TGTGCCAGCAGTTCGCTGGGGCTATTGGCTTTCTTT. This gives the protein CASSSLGLLAFF. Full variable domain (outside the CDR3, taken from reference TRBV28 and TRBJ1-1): DVKVTQSSRYLVKRTGEKVFLECVQDMDHENMFWYRQDPGLGLRLIYFSYDVKMKEKGDIPEGYSVSREKKERFSLILESASTNQTSMYLCASSSLGLLAFFGQGTRLTVV.

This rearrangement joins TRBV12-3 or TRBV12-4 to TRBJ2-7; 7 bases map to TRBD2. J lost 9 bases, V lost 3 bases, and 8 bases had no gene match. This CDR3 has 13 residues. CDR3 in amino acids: CASSFLGWEGQYF. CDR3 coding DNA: TGTGCCAGCAGTTTTCTGGGCTGGGAGGGGCAGTACTTC.

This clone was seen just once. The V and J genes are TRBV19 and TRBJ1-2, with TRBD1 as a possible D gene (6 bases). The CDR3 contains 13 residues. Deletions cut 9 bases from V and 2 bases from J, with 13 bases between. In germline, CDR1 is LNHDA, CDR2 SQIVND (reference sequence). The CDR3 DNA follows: TGTGCCAGCTCCAGGGGTCCGAACTATGGCTACACCTTC. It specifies CASSRGPNYGYTF.

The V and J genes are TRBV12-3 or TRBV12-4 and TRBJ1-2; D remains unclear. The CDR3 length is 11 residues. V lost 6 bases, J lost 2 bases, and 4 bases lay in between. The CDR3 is CASSKNYGYTF. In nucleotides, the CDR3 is TGTGCCAGCAGCAAAAACTATGGCTACACCTTC.

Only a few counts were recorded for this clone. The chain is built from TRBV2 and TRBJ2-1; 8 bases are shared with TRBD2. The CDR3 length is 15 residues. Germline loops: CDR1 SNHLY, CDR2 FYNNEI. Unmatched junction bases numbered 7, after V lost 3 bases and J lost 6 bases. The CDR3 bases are TGTGCCAGCAGTGATGTGGGACTAGTTAGCAATGAGCAGTTCTTC. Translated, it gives CASSDVGLVSNEQFF.